This T cell receptor beta chain was sequenced during a study of cytomegalovirus exposure and HLA in healthy donors. The PCR was carried out with 60 Vbeta primers and 13 Jbeta primers. Sequenced by immunoSEQ multiplex PCR; TCRdb stores in-frame clones only, minus some. The sample shows 130,000 to 150,000 clones, 64% of them seen only once. This clone was detected a few times. The antigen remains undetermined. General study results and limits: Judged likely to be a sequencing artifact was a cluster of highly shared sequence variants.

The origin of this receptor is a woman between 25 and 40 years old in good health and CMV-seropositive. Material: PBMCs.

In DNA form, the CDR3 reads TGTGCCAGCAGCCTTACTAGCGGGAGGGCAGGGTACGAGCAGTACTTC. Translation gives CASSLTSGRAGYEQYF. This chain joins TRBV7-2 and TRBJ2-7; TRBD2 matches 13 bases. V lost 5 bases and J lost 4; bases outside the gene matches: 8. The germline V gene has CDR1 SGHTA and CDR2 FQGNSA. The CDR3 extends over 16 amino acids.